The 6 T cell receptor beta chains presented below share a single source sample, sequenced in a study of PD-L1 blockade in urothelial cancer. The data were produced by immunoSEQ multiplex PCR, yet TCRdb's version contains in-frame clones alone and is incomplete. The sample records about 30,000 clones, around 87% being singletons. Sequencing was performed on PBMCs, taken around atezolizumab (anti-PD-L1) treatment. The receptors come from a man over 45 with urothelial cancer.

The chain combines TRBV18 with TRBJ2-7; D may be TRBD2 (5 bases). CDR1 is KGHSH, CDR2 LQKENI, per germline. Trimming took off 6 bases at V and 6 bases at J, with 15 bases between the two ends. There are 13 residues in the CDR3. In nucleotides, the CDR3 is TGTGCCAGCTCTCAGACGAGGGCCCTCGAGCAGTACTTC. Translating it yields CASSQTRALEQYF.

The rearrangement links TRBV30 to TRBJ1-2; 7 nucleotides line up with TRBD1. Germline values: CDR1 GTSNPN, CDR2 SVGIG (reference sequence). V was pared by 1 base and J by 8 bases, with 10 bases of the junction left unmatched. The CDR3 runs 14 residues. CDR3 sequence: CAWSANRGREGYTF. The CDR3 DNA reads as TGTGCCTGGAGTGCCAACAGGGGCCGTGAAGGCTACACCTTC.

V is TRBV19 and J is TRBJ2-7; 12 bases agree with TRBD2. CDR1 is LNHDA, CDR2 SQIVND, per germline (reference sequence). CDR3 size: 15 residues. After removal of 3 bases from V and 5 bases from J, the junction contained 5 bases not matched to a gene. CDR3 residues: CASSILAGGRDEQYF. The CDR3 region has the DNA TGTGCCAGTAGTATCCTAGCGGGAGGGCGGGACGAGCAGTACTTC.

The V call is TRBV25-1, the J call TRBJ1-6, with TRBD1 identical over 7 bases. Losses at the gene ends were 4 bases for V and 5 bases for J; bases not matched to a gene: 2. Germline CDR1 MGHDK, CDR2 SYGVNS. The CDR3 is 14 amino acids. The CDR3 DNA reads as TGTGCCAGCAGTGTAACAGGGGATAATTCACCCCTCCACTTT. It specifies CASSVTGDNSPLHF.

This chain links TRBV7-6 with TRBJ2-7, with 9 positions matching TRBD2. The CDR3 loop spans 16 amino acids. The J segment lost 3 bases and the V segment lost 1 base, leaving 7 bases of the junction unmatched. Germline V lookup: CDR1 SGHVS, CDR2 FNYEAQ. The CDR3 sequence: CASSLEGTSPDYEQYF. In DNA form, the CDR3 reads TGTGCCAGCAGCTTAGAGGGGACTAGCCCTGACTACGAGCAGTACTTC.

This clone was observed once. The chain combines TRBV9 with TRBJ2-1; possibly TRBD1 for D (6 bases). The CDR3 contains 13 residues. Trimming removed 0 bases at V and 7 bases at J, with 8 bases between. Germline V gives CDR1 SGDLS, CDR2 YYNGEE. The CDR3 here is CASSVDRANEQFF. In DNA, the CDR3 is TGTGCCAGCAGCGTAGACAGGGCGAATGAGCAGTTCTTC.